Listed here are 21 T cell receptor beta chains from one sample, sequenced in a study of cytomegalovirus exposure and HLA in healthy donors. Assay used: immunoSEQ multiplex PCR; TCRdb lists only in-frame clones, some missing. The data show roughly 60,000 clones, under 95% seen once. The sequenced sample consisted of PBMCs. The receptors derive from a woman aged 18-29 years in good health and CMV-seronegative.

The chain links TRBV5-1 to TRBJ2-5, with TRBD1 matching 11 bases. The CDR3 is made up of 17 amino acids. Per the germline V gene, CDR1 is SGHRS and CDR2 is YFSETQ. The V and J ends lost 0 bases and 0 bases, in that order; junction bases with no gene match: 4. The CDR3 region is CASSLGTGGSYQETQYF. As DNA, the CDR3 is TGCGCCAGCAGCTTGGGGACAGGGGGCAGTTACCAAGAGACCCAGTACTTC.

In its sample, this clone was seen once. The genes are TRBV4-2 and TRBJ2-2; 7 bases match TRBD1. The CDR3 is 19 residues long. The J segment lost 4 bases and the V segment lost 1 base, leaving 15 bases of the junction unmatched. CDR1 and CDR2 from the germline V gene are LGHNA and YNFKEQ. The CDR3: CASSQVLQGLHASTGELFF. The CDR3 DNA is TGTGCCAGCAGCCAAGTCCTACAGGGGCTTCACGCTAGCACCGGGGAGCTGTTTTTT.

In DNA form, the CDR3 reads TGTGCCAGTAGTATTGCTTCCTTCCTTGGGGGCCCGCCTCGCACAGATACGCAGTATTTT. Translated, it gives CASSIASFLGGPPRTDTQYF. The chain has TRBV19 and TRBJ2-3; possible D gene TRBD1, 6 bases. The V gene's germline CDR1 is LNHDA and CDR2 SQIVND (reference sequence). V lost 3 bases, J lost 1 base, and 26 bases lay in between. The CDR3 totals 20 residues.

The V gene is TRBV15, the J gene TRBJ2-5, with a weak D call TRBD1 (5 bases). Germline CDR1 reads LNHNV; CDR2 reads YYDKDF (reference sequence). The CDR3 length is 16 residues. The V and J ends lost 0 bases and 3 bases respectively, with 14 bases between them. The DNA of the CDR3 is TGTGCCACCAGCAGAGATTTGGGGCAGGGAAAAGAGACCCAGTACTTC. Translated, it gives CATSRDLGQGKETQYF.

This clone is a singleton in its sample. The chain joins TRBV4-1 to TRBJ1-2; D ambiguous. From germline, CDR1 is MGHRA and CDR2 YSYEKL. V dropped 0 bases and J dropped 5 bases, with 10 bases sitting between them. The CDR3 covers 14 residues. The CDR3 spells CASSQETRNYGYTF. The CDR3, as DNA: TGCGCCAGCAGCCAAGAGACACGTAATTATGGCTACACCTTC.

The J gene is TRBJ1-2, the V gene TRBV9; TRBD1 aligns across 7 bases. V lost 4 bases, J lost 2 bases, and 2 bases stayed unmatched. Germline CDR1 is SGDLS and CDR2 is YYNGEE. The CDR3 has 13 amino acids. CDR3 sequence (DNA): TGTGCCAGCAGCTTGGGACAGAACTATGGCTACACCTTC. It encodes CASSLGQNYGYTF.

The V call is TRBV2, the J call TRBJ2-1; 10 bases line up with TRBD2. V lost 6 bases to trimming and J lost 8 bases; unmatched junction nucleotides: 4. Looked up from germline, CDR1 is SNHLY and CDR2 is FYNNEI. The CDR3 sequence is 13 residues long. CDR3 residues: CASRAGTSDEQFF. CDR3 in DNA: TGTGCCAGCAGAGCCGGGACTAGCGATGAGCAGTTCTTC.

The rearrangement links TRBV19 to TRBJ1-1; TRBD1 is a possible D gene (6 bases). This CDR3 spans 14 amino acids. The V end lost 7 bases, the J end lost 10 bases, and 22 bases lay between the germline ends. From germline, CDR1 is LNHDA and CDR2 SQIVND (reference sequence). This CDR3 is CASIGVVGGAGAFF. CDR3 sequence (DNA): TGTGCCAGTATTGGGGTGGTCGGGGGGGCAGGAGCTTTCTTT.

The V and J genes are TRBV6-1 and TRBJ2-3; 7 positions match TRBD1. The germline gives CDR1 MNHNS, CDR2 SASEGT. V gave up 4 bases and J gave up 4 bases; unmatched junction bases: 5. CDR3 length: 14 amino acids. The CDR3 nucleotides are TGTGCCAGCAGTGGAGACAGGGTATCAGATACGCAGTATTTT. It encodes CASSGDRVSDTQYF.

V gene TRBV9 combines with J gene TRBJ1-2; D is possibly TRBD1 (5 bases). Germline loops: CDR1 SGDLS, CDR2 YYNGEE. Trimming removed 2 bases from V and 3 bases from J, with 14 bases in between. The CDR3 runs 15 residues. This CDR3 is CASSVLGGNHYGYTF. CDR3 sequence (DNA): TGTGCCAGCAGCGTTTTGGGGGGGAACCACTATGGCTACACCTTC. The whole variable domain, remainder taken from reference TRBV9 and TRBJ1-2, is DSGVTQTPKHLITATGQRVTLRCSPRSGDLSVYWYQQSLDQGLQFLIQYYNGEERAKGNILERFSAQQFPDLHSELNLSSLELGDSALYFCASSVLGGNHYGYTFGSGTRLTVV.

The V and J genes are TRBV15 and TRBJ2-5, with D maybe TRBD1 (5 bases). The V end was cut by 5 bases, the J end by 5 bases, with 24 bases between. CDR3 length: 17 residues. The V gene's germline CDR1 is LNHNV and CDR2 YYDKDF (reference sequence). CDR3 nucleotides: TGTGCCACCAGCCCGAGCTCAGGGTTAGCATCGGTGGAGACCCAGTACTTC. Translated: CATSPSSGLASVETQYF.

The chain carries TRBV30 and TRBJ2-4, with D possibly being TRBD2 (5 bases). CDR3 size: 12 residues. Germline CDR1 is GTSNPN and CDR2 is SVGIG (reference sequence). V lost 3 bases and J lost 8, with 11 bases in between. DNA of the CDR3: TGTGCCTGGAGCCCCGTGGGAGACATTCAGTACTTC. It encodes CAWSPVGDIQYF.

This chain uses TRBV5-4 with TRBJ2-1, with TRBD2 matching over 9 bases. With V trimmed by 10 bases and J by 6 bases, 11 bases remained unmatched. The V gene's germline CDR1 is SGHNT and CDR2 YYREEE (reference sequence). CDR3 length equals 14 residues. CDR3 bases: TGTGCCGGATCGAGAGCGGGGGGCCCCAATGAGCAGTTCTTC. Translation gives CAGSRAGGPNEQFF.

The rearrangement joins TRBV5-4 to TRBJ2-1, with 12 positions matching TRBD2. Germline V gene sequence: CDR1 SGHNT, CDR2 YYREEE (reference sequence). This CDR3 region has 15 residues. The trim removed 3 bases at V and 7 bases at J, leaving 5 bases unmatched. The CDR3 region is CASSSGLAGRNEQFF. CDR3 DNA: TGTGCCAGCAGCTCTGGACTAGCGGGACGGAATGAGCAGTTCTTC.

J is TRBJ1-2 and V is TRBV27; no definite D call. This CDR3 has 18 amino acids. The V gene lost 6 bases and the J gene lost 7 bases, with 30 bases spanning the gap. The germline V gene encodes CDR1 MNHEY and CDR2 SMNVEV (reference sequence). CDR3 amino acids: CASRPNTINGAPRGGYTF. CDR3 DNA sequence: TGTGCCAGCAGGCCGAACACCATAAACGGTGCCCCGCGGGGTGGCTACACCTTC.

The chain uses TRBV15 and TRBJ1-2; D not resolved. V lost 1 base and J 2 bases, leaving 11 bases between the germline ends. The CDR3 extends over 15 amino acids. Looked up from germline, CDR1 is LNHNV and CDR2 is YYDKDF (reference sequence). The CDR3 coding sequence is TGTGCCACCAGCAGAGGGCCGCCCGAAAACTATGGCTACACCTTC. Translated: CATSRGPPENYGYTF.

The chain uses TRBV19 and TRBJ1-5; the match to TRBD1 covers 8 bases. CDR3 length equals 14 residues. Per the germline V gene, CDR1 is LNHDA and CDR2 is SQIVND (reference sequence). V was clipped by 7 bases and J by 7 bases; unmatched bases: 9. DNA of the CDR3: TGTGCCAGTATTTCAGGGGGCGCAGGCCAGCCCCAGCATTTT. Its protein is CASISGGAGQPQHF.

The chain uses TRBV18 and TRBJ2-1; TRBD2 matches at 8 bases. CDR3 size: 16 residues. Germline CDR1 is KGHSH and CDR2 is LQKENI. With V trimmed by 8 bases and J by 8 bases, 17 bases remained unmatched. CDR3 residues: CASRRPGLEGSDEQFF. The CDR3 DNA is TGTGCCAGCAGACGGCCGGGACTAGAAGGGTCGGATGAGCAGTTCTTC.

The chain links TRBV6-5 to TRBJ2-7; maybe TRBD2 (5 bases). This CDR3 is built from 14 residues. V lost 2 bases to trimming and J lost 1 base, with 9 bases between them. Looked up from germline, CDR1 is MNHEY and CDR2 is SVGAGI. CDR3 nucleotides: TGTGCCAGCAGTTACGGACTCTTATCCTACGAGCAGTACTTC. This sequence encodes CASSYGLLSYEQYF.

This rearrangement joins TRBV27 to TRBJ2-3, with D possibly being TRBD2 (5 bases). This CDR3 is built from 15 residues. With 3 bases removed from V and 2 bases from J, the gap between germline ends came to 12 bases. Germline V gives CDR1 MNHEY, CDR2 SMNVEV (reference sequence). The CDR3 is CASSFGSGDTDTQYF. CDR3 in DNA: TGTGCCAGCAGTTTTGGGAGCGGAGACACAGATACGCAGTATTTT.

By sample fraction, this clone is medium-sized. The chain carries TRBV6-4 and TRBJ2-3; possible D gene TRBD2, 5 bases. The V gene's germline CDR1 is MRHNA and CDR2 SNTAGT. The CDR3 extends over 15 amino acids. The V gene lost 3 bases and the J gene lost 1 base, with 11 bases spanning the gap. CDR3 protein: CASSEVASGTDTQYF. Written as DNA, the CDR3 is TGTGCCAGCAGTGAAGTAGCGTCGGGCACAGATACGCAGTATTTT.